These 6 T cell receptor beta chains originate from one sample sequenced in a study of regulatory T cells in long-lasting Graves disease. Sample time point: newly diagnosed GD, antithyroid drugs for less than 3 months. Extracted RNA from PBMCs served as the source of the TCR library. Arm-PCR of CDR3 regions and iRepertoire HTBI primers were the basis on which TCR beta libraries were built. TCRdb redid the calling of the multiplex PCR reads with MiXCR, one entry per CDR3 protein. Among a few hundred thousand distinct CDR3 sequences listed, 16% were seen once. These data are also associated with another study on T cells in Graves' hyperthyroidism and ophthalmopathy.

The source was peripheral blood mononuclear cells (PBMCs), collected at new diagnosis, from a patient treated with antithyroid drugs. The source of these receptors is a man aged 40-49 years with Graves disease.

This clonotype appeared many times. The rearrangement joins TRBV5-1 to TRBJ2-7; 10 positions agree with TRBD1. The length of the CDR3 is 15 residues. The V segment lost 0 bases and the J segment 2 bases; nucleotides outside the gene matches: 2. Germline assignment: CDR1 SGHRS and CDR2 YFSETQ. CDR3 in DNA: TGCGCCAGCAGCTTGGAGGGACAGGGGACCTACGAGCAGTACTTC. This translates into CASSLEGQGTYEQYF.

This clonotype came up many times. Here the CDR3 reads CASSLWQADEQYF. CDR3 bases: TGTGCCAGCAGTTTATGGCAGGCGGACGAGCAGTACTTC. V and J are TRBV27 and TRBJ2-7; D not certain. CDR3 length: 13 residues. Trimming removed 1 base from V and 5 bases from J, with 9 bases in between. Germline V gene lookup returns CDR1 MNHEY and CDR2 SMNVEV (reference sequence).

The genes are TRBV25-1 and TRBJ2-7; no clear D gene. Per the germline V gene, CDR1 is MGHDK and CDR2 is SYGVNS. The V end lost 1 base, the J end lost 5 bases, and 21 bases lay between the germline ends. The CDR3 contains 17 residues. The CDR3: CASSESGWVRPPDEQYF. The CDR3 bases are TGTGCCAGCAGTGAATCGGGTTGGGTTCGACCGCCTGACGAGCAGTACTTC.

This clonotype was counted at least ten times. V usage is TRBV10-3 and J usage is TRBJ2-3, with 10 bases that match TRBD2. CDR1 and CDR2 (germline): ENHRY, SYGVKD. The CDR3 length is 18 residues. V lost 2 bases to trimming and J lost 0 bases; unmatched junction nucleotides: 8. CDR3 region: CAISEGASGGRSTDTQYF. As DNA, the CDR3 is TGTGCCATCAGTGAGGGGGCTAGCGGGGGCCGTAGCACAGATACGCAGTATTTT.

The table lists this clonotype with many counts. The CDR3 spells CASSPGGTDSPLHF. Here the CDR3 DNA reads TGTGCCAGCTCACCAGGGGGGACGGATTCACCCCTCCACTTT. The rearrangement joins TRBV18 to TRBJ1-6, with D possibly matching TRBD1 (5 bases). The CDR3 has 14 residues. The germline V and J ends were trimmed by 2 bases and 8 bases, with 10 bases remaining between them. Germline loops: CDR1 KGHSH, CDR2 LQKENI.

Many counts were recorded for this clonotype. V is TRBV30 and J is TRBJ2-7, with D possibly TRBD2 on 6 matching bases. CDR3 length: 13 amino acids. The V end lost 3 bases, the J end lost 5 bases, and 14 bases lay between the germline ends. Germline V gene lookup returns CDR1 GTSNPN and CDR2 SVGIG (reference sequence). The chain's CDR3 is CAWSDLTRDEQYF. CDR3 coding DNA: TGTGCCTGGAGCGACCTGACTAGGGACGAGCAGTACTTC.